This T cell receptor beta chain was recorded in a study of Graves' ophthalmopathy and Graves' hyperthyroidism. As for the study in general: There was a collection of peripheral blood at initial diagnosis, before any treatment.

Pregnancy or lactation, uncontrolled infections and other autoimmune diseases were grounds for excluding patients. RNA served as the template for amplifying TCR beta CDR3 regions. Second-round multiplex PCR followed a first-round RT-PCR using HTBI primers. TCRdb reprocessed the multiplex PCR reads with MiXCR, giving one entry per CDR3 protein. Of 200,000 to 250,000 distinct CDR3 sequences listed, less than 30% are singletons. Broader study findings: A 13-signature model separated ophthalmopathy from stable hyperthyroidism, about 88% sensitivity, around 79% specificity. For predicting ophthalmopathy progression, the model had about 64% sensitivity and roughly 72% specificity.

This clonotype was found many times. Its antigen is as yet unknown. V dropped 0 bases and J dropped 5 bases, with 8 bases sitting between them. Germline CDR1 and CDR2: SGHAT and FQNNGV. The CDR3 has 13 residues. This receptor was obtained from a man aged 50 to 60 with Graves' ophthalmopathy. The chain employs TRBV11-2 and TRBJ2-7; D is unresolved. Sequenced input: peripheral blood. As DNA, the CDR3 is TGTGCCAGCAGCTTAGAGGTTCTCCACGAGCAGTACTTC. Translating gives CASSLEVLHEQYF.